The 15 T cell receptor beta chains presented below share a single source sample, sequenced in a study of blood T cell repertoires in COVID-19. TCRdb's copy holds only in-frame clones and misses some; the assay was immunoSEQ multiplex PCR. Of some 200,000 clones listed, over 75% were seen once; the top ten hold roughly 0.56%. The sequencing input was peripheral blood. Every receptor here comes from a man aged 50-59 years with acute or convalescent COVID-19.

This clone has a single count. V gene TRBV7-3 combines with J gene TRBJ2-3; D is uncertain. With 4 bases removed from V and 2 bases from J, the gap between germline ends came to 7 bases. This CDR3 is 13 amino acids long. In germline, CDR1 is SGHTA, CDR2 FQGTGA. DNA for the CDR3: TGTGCCAGCAGCTCCCAACACACAGATACGCAGTATTTT. Its protein product is CASSSQHTDTQYF.

The chain carries TRBV2 and TRBJ1-6, with TRBD1 matching over 10 bases. This CDR3 spans 15 amino acids. V trimming: 4 bases; J trimming: 7 bases; junction bases outside the gene matches: 4. The germline V gene has CDR1 SNHLY and CDR2 FYNNEI. CDR3 sequence (DNA): TGTGCCAGCAGTGTCCGGGGACAGGGGAATTCACCCCTCCACTTT. Its translation: CASSVRGQGNSPLHF.

The rearrangement uses TRBV6-5 and TRBJ2-4; D is possibly TRBD2 (6 bases). In germline, CDR1 is MNHEY, CDR2 SVGAGI. The CDR3 has 14 amino acids. V dropped 5 bases and J dropped 3 bases, with 11 bases sitting between them. CDR3 sequence reads: CASSPGVLKNIQYF. Here the CDR3 DNA reads TGTGCCAGCAGTCCGGGAGTACTCAAAAACATTCAGTACTTC.

The J gene is TRBJ1-6, the V gene TRBV19; D unresolved. Deletions cut 5 bases from V and 9 bases from J, with 17 bases between. This CDR3 is built from 15 residues. From germline, CDR1 is LNHDA and CDR2 SQIVND (reference sequence). CDR3: CASSGQSSYGSPLHF. The CDR3 DNA reads as TGTGCCAGTAGTGGCCAATCCTCATATGGTTCACCCCTCCACTTT.

The chain combines TRBV4-1 with TRBJ2-7, with TRBD2 matching 7 bases. The germline V gene has CDR1 MGHRA and CDR2 YSYEKL. Losses at the gene ends were 1 base for V and 3 bases for J; bases not matched to a gene: 12. The CDR3 runs 17 residues. CDR3 loop: CASSQGSGAPGGYEQYF. The DNA of the CDR3 is TGCGCCAGCAGCCAAGGCTCTGGGGCCCCGGGAGGCTACGAGCAGTACTTC.

The V and J genes are TRBV4-2 and TRBJ2-2; perhaps TRBD2 as D (6 bases). The CDR3 has 15 amino acids. Per the germline V gene, CDR1 is LGHNA and CDR2 is YNFKEQ. Trimming took off 4 bases at V and 6 bases at J, with 15 bases between the two ends. CDR3 nucleotide sequence: TGTGCCAGCAGCCCCGTCGGAGGGGTGTCCGGGGAGCTGTTTTTT. This translates into CASSPVGGVSGELFF.

The CDR3 DNA is TGCGCCAGCAGTGAGTCTAGATACAATGAGCAGTTCTTC. This translates into CASSESRYNEQFF. The chain is built from TRBV10-1 and TRBJ2-1; the D is unclear. V lost 0 bases and J lost 4, with 4 bases in between. The CDR3 runs to 13 residues. Germline V lookup: CDR1 WNHNN, CDR2 SYGVQD (reference sequence).

This chain connects TRBV5-4 to TRBJ1-1; a possible D gene is TRBD1 (5 bases). The germline gives CDR1 SGHNT, CDR2 YYREEE (reference sequence). V was trimmed by 0 bases and J by 0 bases, leaving 9 bases between them. The CDR3 covers 15 residues. CDR3 amino acids: CASSLAAGMNTEAFF. CDR3 bases: TGTGCCAGCAGCTTGGCGGCAGGGATGAACACTGAAGCTTTCTTT.

This clone was picked up one time. The V gene is TRBV5-1, the J gene TRBJ2-2; D might be TRBD2 (6 bases). Germline V CDR1 and CDR2: SGHRS, YFSETQ. V dropped 5 bases and J dropped 4 bases, with 9 bases sitting between them. The CDR3 spans 13 residues. In nucleotides, the CDR3 is TGCGCCAGCAGGGGGGGAACCACCGGGGAGCTGTTTTTT. Protein sequence: CASRGGTTGELFF. Complete variable domain (other parts from reference TRBV5-1 and TRBJ2-2): KAGVTQTPRYLIKTRGQQVTLSCSPISGHRSVSWYQQTPGQGLQFLFEYFSETQRNKGNFPGRFSGRQFSNSRSEMNVSTLELGDSALYLCASRGGTTGELFFGEGSRLTVL.

The V and J genes are TRBV6-2 or TRBV6-3 and TRBJ1-5, with a tentative D call TRBD1 (5 bases). From germline, CDR1 is MNHEY and CDR2 SVGEGT. The CDR3 covers 18 residues. The germline V and J ends were trimmed by 4 bases and 5 bases, with 24 bases remaining between them. For the CDR3, the DNA is TGTGCCAGCAGTTTCTATCTGACAGCTGCGGCCGGCTATCAGCCCCAGCATTTT. This translates into CASSFYLTAAAGYQPQHF.

The chain uses TRBV7-9 and TRBJ2-7, with a possible D match to TRBD2 (6 bases). Trimming removed 4 bases from V and 4 bases from J, with 11 bases in between. The CDR3 totals 13 residues. CDR1 SEHNR and CDR2 FQNEAQ come from the germline V gene (reference sequence). CDR3 sequence reads: CASSSGGRYEQYF. The CDR3 DNA follows: TGTGCCAGCAGCTCCGGGGGTCGGTACGAGCAGTACTTC.

This clone has only one observation. This chain uses TRBV12-5 with TRBJ1-2; 8 positions agree with TRBD1. Germline V gene sequence: CDR1 LGHNT, CDR2 FRNRAP. The V gene end was trimmed by 6 bases and the J gene end by 8 bases; junction bases not matched to a gene: 20. This CDR3 spans 17 amino acids. The CDR3 here is CASGSMGPRQGTKGYTF. CDR3 nucleotides: TGTGCTAGTGGCTCGATGGGACCGAGACAGGGGACGAAAGGCTACACCTTC.

In this sample, this clone turned up a few times. The chain links TRBV27 to TRBJ1-2, with 8 bases fitting TRBD1. The CDR3 loop spans 13 amino acids. V lost 4 bases, J lost 4 bases, and 2 bases stayed unmatched. In germline, CDR1 is MNHEY, CDR2 SMNVEV (reference sequence). DNA for the CDR3: TGTGCCAGCAGTTACCAGGGGGCCTATGGCTACACCTTC. It translates to CASSYQGAYGYTF.

V usage is TRBV6-1 and J usage is TRBJ1-5, with D hard to call. The V gene's germline CDR1 is MNHNS and CDR2 SASEGT. The CDR3 sequence is 15 residues long. Trimming took 2 bases from V and 0 from J, leaving 8 bases between them. CDR3 sequence: CASSEPQNSNQPQHF. The CDR3 nucleotides read TGTGCCAGCAGTGAACCCCAGAATAGCAATCAGCCCCAGCATTTT.

This chain uses TRBV2 with TRBJ1-2; TRBD1 matches 7 bases. The CDR3 sequence is 14 residues long. The V gene end was trimmed by 7 bases and the J gene end by 3 bases; junction bases not matched to a gene: 8. Germline V gives CDR1 SNHLY, CDR2 FYNNEI. As DNA, the CDR3 is TGTGCCAGCAAATCCGACAGGGATGACTATGGCTACACCTTC. The encoded protein is CASKSDRDDYGYTF. Variable domain in full (rest from reference TRBV2 and TRBJ1-2): EPEVTQTPSHQVTQMGQEVILRCVPISNHLYFYWYRQILGQKVEFLVSFYNNEISEKSEIFDDQFSVERPDGSNFTLKIRSTKLEDSAMYFCASKSDRDDYGYTFGSGTRLTVV.